The present entry profiles one TCR beta chain with its context. These data come from a study of neoadjuvant anti-PD-1 for oral cavity cancer. Study-level information: Patients without progression got a fourth dose around day 43.

Six replicates per PBMC sample, mostly from about 460 ng of genomic DNA. Measured with immunoSEQ multiplex PCR; TCRdb has only the in-frame clones, and not every one. The sample yields around 65,000 clones, around 85% seen once. Time point noted: after neoadjuvant nivolumab, at surgical resection. Analysis of PBMCs was direct, with no culture step. Germline V gene lookup returns CDR1 MNHEY and CDR2 SVGAGI. With V trimmed by 6 bases and J by 11 bases, 14 bases remained unmatched. The CDR3 is made up of 14 amino acids. This clonotype was sampled from a person between 40 and 80 years old with oral cavity squamous cell carcinoma. The chain couples TRBV6-5 to TRBJ1-2, with TRBD1 matching over 8 bases. This sample comprised PBMCs, obtained after nivolumab (anti-PD-1) treatment. The CDR3 here is CASRSRRDRLRYTF. CDR3 sequence (DNA): TGTGCCAGCAGAAGTCGACGGGACAGGTTGAGGTACACCTTC.